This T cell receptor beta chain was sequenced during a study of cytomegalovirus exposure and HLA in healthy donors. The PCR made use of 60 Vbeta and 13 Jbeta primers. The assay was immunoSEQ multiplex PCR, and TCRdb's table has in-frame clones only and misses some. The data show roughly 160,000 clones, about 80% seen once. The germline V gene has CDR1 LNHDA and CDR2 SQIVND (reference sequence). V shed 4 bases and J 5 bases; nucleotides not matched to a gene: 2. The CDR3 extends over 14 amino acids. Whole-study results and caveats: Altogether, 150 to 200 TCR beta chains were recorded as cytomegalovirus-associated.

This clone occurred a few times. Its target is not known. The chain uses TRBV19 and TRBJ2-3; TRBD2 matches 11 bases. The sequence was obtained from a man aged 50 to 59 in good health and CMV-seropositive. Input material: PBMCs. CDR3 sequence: CASSKTSGVDTQYF. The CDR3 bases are TGTGCCAGTAGTAAGACTAGCGGGGTAGATACGCAGTATTTT.